Below, 16 T cell receptor beta chains from the same sample are listed, as sequenced in a study of cytomegalovirus exposure and HLA in healthy donors. PCR amplification relied on 60 Vbeta primers (plus 13 Jbeta primers). The table came from immunoSEQ multiplex PCR; TCRdb's copy has only in-frame clones and leaves some out. This sample carries some 150,000 clones, approximately 86% of them seen once, and the ten largest clones take about 7.1%. The sample taken for sequencing was PBMCs. These TCRs come from a woman aged 45-60 years in good health and CMV-seropositive.

V and J are TRBV7-2 and TRBJ1-4; D not resolved. Trimming took off 5 bases at V and 0 bases at J, with 10 bases between the two ends. CDR3 length: 15 amino acids. Germline V lookup: CDR1 SGHTA, CDR2 FQGNSA. This chain's CDR3 is CASSPPGATNEKLFF. CDR3 sequence (DNA): TGTGCCAGCAGCCCGCCCGGAGCAACTAATGAAAAACTGTTTTTT.

V is TRBV11-2 and J is TRBJ2-1, with TRBD1 matching 8 bases. The junction had 10 bases not matched to a gene; V was cut back by 5 bases and J by 10 bases. Germline CDR1 reads SGHAT; CDR2 reads FQNNGV. The length of the CDR3 is 14 residues. The CDR3 is CASSPDGQGREQFF. CDR3 sequence (DNA): TGTGCCAGCAGCCCTGATGGACAGGGACGGGAGCAGTTCTTC.

The chain carries TRBV5-8 and TRBJ1-5, with 8 bases that match TRBD1. The CDR3 runs to 15 residues. CDR1 and CDR2 (germline): SGHTS, YDEGEE. Trimming removed 4 bases from V and 4 bases from J; junction bases left unmatched: 7. CDR3 DNA: TGTGCCAGCAGCCCCGGACAGGGAGTAAATCAGCCCCAGCATTTT. Its protein is CASSPGQGVNQPQHF. The full variable domain, rest sourced from reference TRBV5-8 and TRBJ1-5, is EAGVTQSPTHLIKTRGQQATLRCSPISGHTSVYWYQQALGLGLQFLLWYDEGEERNRGNFPPRFSGRQFPNYSSELNVNALELEDSALYLCASSPGQGVNQPQHFGDGTRLSIL.

The rearrangement uses TRBV19 and TRBJ1-5; no firm D call. Germline V gives CDR1 LNHDA, CDR2 SQIVND (reference sequence). This CDR3 has 17 residues. Trimming took 0 bases from V and 0 from J, leaving 12 bases between them. The DNA for the CDR3 is TGTGCCAGTAGTATAGATGGCCTGCCCGATAGCAATCAGCCCCAGCATTTT. Translation gives CASSIDGLPDSNQPQHF.

This clone occurred once. This chain joins TRBV11-2 and TRBJ2-4; possible D gene TRBD1, 6 bases. Germline V lookup: CDR1 SGHAT, CDR2 FQNNGV. The germline V and J ends were trimmed by 6 bases and 4 bases, with 7 bases remaining between them. The CDR3 consists of 12 residues. The CDR3 protein is CASRTGKNIQYF. CDR3 DNA sequence: TGTGCCAGCAGAACAGGGAAAAACATTCAGTACTTC. The full variable domain, with the rest looked up from reference TRBV11-2 and TRBJ2-4, is EAGVAQSPRYKIIEKRQSVAFWCNPISGHATLYWYQQILGQGPKLLIQFQNNGVVDDSQLPKDRFSAERLKGVDSTLKIQPAKLEDSAVYLCASRTGKNIQYFGAGTRLSVL.

This clone has only a few counts. The rearrangement uses TRBV5-6 and TRBJ2-7; D may be TRBD2 (6 bases). V lost 4 bases to trimming and J lost 3 bases, with 11 bases between them. The CDR3 is made up of 13 amino acids. The germline V gene encodes CDR1 SGHDT and CDR2 YYEEEE. CDR3 sequence (DNA): TGTGCCAGCAGCACGGAGGGATACTACGAGCAGTACTTC. Protein sequence: CASSTEGYYEQYF.

The chain combines TRBV30 with TRBJ2-3; 7 bases are a match to TRBD2. The germline CDR1 and CDR2 sequences are GTSNPN and SVGIG (reference sequence). V was clipped by 2 bases and J by 5 bases; unmatched bases: 4. CDR3 length equals 13 residues. The CDR3 sequence: CAWSSGVRDTQYF. The CDR3 nucleotides read TGTGCCTGGAGTAGCGGGGTTCGAGATACGCAGTATTTT.

V usage is TRBV7-3 and J usage is TRBJ2-2, with 7 positions matching TRBD2. The junction had 7 bases not matched to a gene; V was cut back by 2 bases and J by 4 bases. The length of the CDR3 is 16 residues. Germline CDR1 SGHTA, CDR2 FQGTGA. CDR3 DNA sequence: TGTGCCAGCAGCTTATTTGCGGGGGTTACCACCGGGGAGCTGTTTTTT. It encodes CASSLFAGVTTGELFF.

The chain has TRBV7-2 and TRBJ1-2, with D tentatively TRBD1 (6 bases). Germline CDR1 SGHTA, CDR2 FQGNSA. The germline V and J ends were trimmed by 7 bases and 4 bases, with 22 bases remaining between them. The CDR3 covers 16 residues. CDR3 in amino acids: CASNVYPARGSYGYTF. The DNA for the CDR3 is TGTGCCAGCAACGTCTACCCTGCCAGGGGAAGCTATGGCTACACCTTC.

The rearrangement links TRBV7-9 to TRBJ2-7; TRBD1 aligns across 12 bases. The trim removed 5 bases at V and 7 bases at J, leaving 9 bases unmatched. Germline lookup yields CDR1 SEHNR and CDR2 FQNEAQ (reference sequence). The CDR3 totals 15 residues. The CDR3 is CASSLAGTGGGEQYF. CDR3 bases: TGTGCCAGCAGCCTTGCCGGGACAGGGGGCGGTGAGCAGTACTTC.

The chain couples TRBV7-9 to TRBJ1-1, with 7 bases identical to TRBD1. The CDR3 totals 13 residues. Germline lookup yields CDR1 SEHNR and CDR2 FQNEAQ (reference sequence). With V trimmed by 5 bases and J by 5 bases, 5 bases remained unmatched. The CDR3 spells CASSARTGTEAFF. CDR3 DNA sequence: TGTGCCAGCAGCGCGCGGACAGGTACTGAAGCTTTCTTT.

This chain joins TRBV4-2 and TRBJ1-4; tentative D call: TRBD1 (6 bases). This CDR3 has 16 amino acids. With 4 bases removed from V and 0 bases from J, the gap between germline ends came to 12 bases. CDR1 is LGHNA and CDR2 is YNFKEQ in the germline V gene. In DNA form, the CDR3 reads TGTGCCAGCAGCCCCTACAGGGATTCAACTAATGAAAAACTGTTTTTT. Protein sequence: CASSPYRDSTNEKLFF.

The chain joins TRBV9 to TRBJ2-1; 8 bases match TRBD2. V shed 6 bases and J 4 bases; nucleotides not matched to a gene: 6. In germline, CDR1 is SGDLS, CDR2 YYNGEE. There are 14 residues in the CDR3. CDR3 nucleotide sequence: TGTGCCAGCAACCCCGGGGGGGTATACAATGAGCAGTTCTTC. Translation gives CASNPGGVYNEQFF.

The chain recombines TRBV7-7 with TRBJ2-3; D is perhaps TRBD2 (5 bases). The CDR3 contains 15 residues. The germline V and J ends were trimmed by 0 bases and 2 bases, with 9 bases remaining between them. Per germline, CDR1 SSHAT and CDR2 FNYEAQ (reference sequence). The CDR3 region is CASSLAGRDTDTQYF. For the CDR3, the DNA is TGTGCCAGCAGCTTAGCAGGACGGGACACAGATACGCAGTATTTT.

The V gene is TRBV7-9, the J gene TRBJ1-4, with a tentative D call TRBD1 (5 bases). The CDR3 extends over 15 amino acids. Germline V lookup: CDR1 SEHNR, CDR2 FQNEAQ (reference sequence). Trimming took 5 bases from V and 7 from J, leaving 17 bases between them. The CDR3 region is CASSPGGGSSEKLFF. The CDR3 coding sequence is TGTGCCAGCAGCCCCGGCGGGGGGTCGAGTGAAAAACTGTTTTTT.

CDR3 sequence: CAISEGGSFTDTQYF. The CDR3 bases are TGTGCCATCAGTGAGGGCGGCAGTTTCACAGATACGCAGTATTTT. V usage is TRBV10-3 and J usage is TRBJ2-3; D not resolved. The CDR3 contains 15 residues. The germline V gene has CDR1 ENHRY and CDR2 SYGVKD. V was cut by 2 bases and J by 2 bases, with 11 bases left in between.